Listed here are 17 T cell receptor beta chains from one sample, sequenced in a study of blood T cell repertoires in COVID-19 (TCRdb year 2020). Library generation was performed with the immunoSEQ multiplex PCR assay. The table comes from immuneACCESS by way of TCRdb, which keeps in-frame sequences with V and J called. Part of the clones is missing from these tables; in studies checked, under half for an unresolved V gene and the rest for unknown reasons. The sample yields some 100,000 clones; approximately 82% were counted once. The ten largest account for about 7% of the sample. The source material was peripheral blood. The receptors here all came from a man in his fifties with active or convalescent COVID-19.

The genes are TRBV9 and TRBJ2-1, with D possibly being TRBD2 (5 bases). The CDR3 length is 16 residues. Germline V gives CDR1 SGDLS, CDR2 YYNGEE. V was cut by 1 base and J by 6 bases, with 17 bases left in between. The CDR3 DNA sequence: TGTGCCAGCAGCGTACAAACGGGATTTACTGCCAATGAGCAGTTCTTC. This sequence encodes CASSVQTGFTANEQFF.

This rearrangement joins TRBV5-1 to TRBJ2-6; 8 nucleotides line up with TRBD1. This CDR3 comprises 17 residues. The germline CDR1 and CDR2 sequences are SGHRS and YFSETQ. V shed 0 bases and J 4 bases; nucleotides not matched to a gene: 6. The CDR3, as DNA: TGCGCCAGCAGCTTGGGGCAGGGGGCGGCCGGGGCCAACGTCCTGACTTTC. Translating it yields CASSLGQGAAGANVLTF. Variable domain in full (rest from reference TRBV5-1 and TRBJ2-6): KAGVTQTPRYLIKTRGQQVTLSCSPISGHRSVSWYQQTPGQGLQFLFEYFSETQRNKGNFPGRFSGRQFSNSRSEMNVSTLELGDSALYLCASSLGQGAAGANVLTFGAGSRLTVL.

This chain uses TRBV6-2 or TRBV6-3 with TRBJ1-2, with unresolved D. V was clipped by 0 bases and J by 2 bases, with 10 bases between them. The CDR3 sequence is 15 residues long. Germline values: CDR1 MNHEY, CDR2 SVGEGT. The CDR3, as DNA: TGTGCCAGCAGTTACTCGGGCAGCCGGAACTATGGCTACACCTTC. Translated, it gives CASSYSGSRNYGYTF.

The CDR3 DNA sequence: TGTGCCAGCAGCCGGGACAGAGTAGAAGAGCAGTACTTC. Translating gives CASSRDRVEEQYF. The V call is TRBV7-9, the J call TRBJ2-7, with 7 bases fitting TRBD1. Unmatched junction bases numbered 8, after V lost 5 bases and J lost 7 bases. This CDR3 spans 13 amino acids. Germline lookup yields CDR1 SEHNR and CDR2 FQNEAQ (reference sequence).

This clone was counted only a few times. The V call is TRBV3-1 (or the pseudogene TRBV3-2), the J call TRBJ1-5; unclear D gene. Germline V gene data show CDR1 as LGHDT and CDR2 as YNNKEL (reference sequence). This CDR3 has 15 residues. Trimming took off 0 bases at V and 3 bases at J, with 9 bases between the two ends. The CDR3 coding sequence is TGTGCCAGCAGCCAAGACGTCACATCCAATCAGCCCCAGCATTTT. Its translation is CASSQDVTSNQPQHF.

Written as DNA, the CDR3 is TGTGCCAGCAGCCCAATCCTTCAGGGCCTCGAAGCTTTCTTT. Encoded protein: CASSPILQGLEAFF. The chain joins TRBV7-2 to TRBJ1-1; a possible D gene is TRBD1 (5 bases). Germline V gene sequence: CDR1 SGHTA, CDR2 FQGNSA. The CDR3 contains 14 residues. Trimming took 5 bases from V and 8 from J, leaving 18 bases between them.

The chain has TRBV21-1 and TRBJ1-1. TRBV21-1 counts as a pseudogene. The CDR3 totals 13 residues. CDR3 in amino acids: CASSKAGYPEAFF. The CDR3 DNA reads as TGTGCCAGCAGCAAAGCCGGGTACCCTGAAGCTTTCTTT.

A few counts support this clone. The chain's CDR3 is CASSQSRQGAGETQYF. The CDR3 DNA reads TGCGCCAGCAGCCAATCCCGACAGGGGGCAGGAGAGACCCAGTACTTC. The V call is TRBV4-1, the J call TRBJ2-5; 10 nucleotides match TRBD1. CDR1 is MGHRA and CDR2 is YSYEKL in the germline V gene. The CDR3 consists of 16 residues. The junction had 7 bases not matched to a gene; V was cut back by 2 bases and J by 4 bases.

The table lists this clone with a count of one. The rearrangement uses TRBV7-2 and TRBJ2-7; D unclear. Per the germline V gene, CDR1 is SGHTA and CDR2 is FQGNSA. Between the trimmed V and J ends, which lost 5 bases and 0 bases, there was a span of 11 bases. The CDR3 extends over 14 amino acids. This CDR3 reads CASSTPRLSYEQYF. The CDR3 bases are TGTGCCAGCAGCACGCCTCGACTCTCCTACGAGCAGTACTTC.

The chain recombines TRBV7-2 with TRBJ2-4, with D unresolved. V dropped 1 base and J dropped 5 bases, with 12 bases sitting between them. The length of the CDR3 is 15 residues. The germline CDR1 and CDR2 sequences are SGHTA and FQGNSA. The chain's CDR3 is CASSLDYGSENIQYF. The CDR3 DNA reads as TGTGCCAGCAGCTTAGATTACGGGTCGGAAAACATTCAGTACTTC.

This clone was counted a few times. V usage is TRBV28 and J usage is TRBJ2-7; possibly TRBD1 for D (5 bases). There are 15 residues in the CDR3. Germline CDR1 and CDR2: MDHEN and SYDVKM. V gave up 4 bases and J gave up 2 bases, with 15 bases separating them. CDR3 nucleotides: TGTGCCAGCAGTTCATTGACAACAGGCACCTACGAGCAGTACTTC. Translating gives CASSSLTTGTYEQYF.

The chain has TRBV10-1 and TRBJ2-2; D unresolved. Germline CDR1 and CDR2: WNHNN and SYGVQD (reference sequence). The CDR3 runs 12 residues. V was shortened by 3 bases and J by 6 bases, with 5 bases between the two germline ends. This CDR3 is CASSEASGELFF. CDR3 bases: TGCGCCAGCAGTGAAGCTTCCGGGGAGCTGTTTTTT.

This clone was detected once. The chain recombines TRBV4-1 with TRBJ2-1; 7 bases match TRBD1. The CDR3 covers 17 residues. The J segment lost 0 bases and the V segment lost 0 bases, leaving 5 bases of the junction unmatched. The germline gives CDR1 MGHRA, CDR2 YSYEKL. CDR3 nucleotides: TGCGCCAGCAGCCAAGAAAAGGGGGCTAGCTCCTACAATGAGCAGTTCTTC. This codes for CASSQEKGASSYNEQFF.

V is TRBV2 and J is TRBJ1-3; D not certain. The CDR3 spans 13 residues. With 4 bases removed from V and 4 bases from J, the gap between germline ends came to 8 bases. From germline, CDR1 is SNHLY and CDR2 FYNNEI. The CDR3 loop reads CASSGQAGNTIYF. CDR3 nucleotide sequence: TGTGCCAGCAGTGGGCAGGCCGGAAACACCATATATTTT.

V usage is TRBV19 and J usage is TRBJ1-2; the D gene is possibly TRBD1 (5 bases). This CDR3 has 14 amino acids. Trimming stripped 1 base from V and 1 base from J, with 7 bases between. The germline V gene has CDR1 LNHDA and CDR2 SQIVND (reference sequence). CDR3 in DNA: TGTGCCAGTAGTATAGTACAGGATAACTATGGCTACACCTTC. This encodes CASSIVQDNYGYTF.

CDR3 sequence (DNA): TGTGCCAGCAGTTACTCGGGGCAGGGGGATACGCAGTATTTT. Translating gives CASSYSGQGDTQYF. The chain is built from TRBV6-5 and TRBJ2-3; D is possibly TRBD1 (6 bases). V was pared by 0 bases and J by 6 bases, with 10 bases between. Per germline, CDR1 MNHEY and CDR2 SVGAGI. The CDR3 is 14 amino acids.

In its sample, this clone was seen a few times. The V gene is TRBV30, the J gene TRBJ1-5, with D unresolved. The CDR3 is 14 residues long. The V gene lost 0 bases and the J gene lost 6 bases, with 12 bases spanning the gap. The germline CDR1 and CDR2 sequences are GTSNPN and SVGIG (reference sequence). CDR3 nucleotide sequence: TGTGCCTGGAGTGTACCGCTGAGAGGTCAGCCCCAGCATTTT. Translated, it gives CAWSVPLRGQPQHF.